A selection of T cell receptor beta chains follows, all from one sample in a study of control samples from healthy donors and cancer patients. Clones were sequenced by immunoSEQ multiplex PCR, and TCRdb holds only the in-frame ones, with some missing. The sample lists 100,000 or so clones, approximately 90% occurring once. Input material: blood. Receptor source: a woman aged 50 to 60 in good health. CDR3s include the opening cysteine and the closing phenylalanine or tryptophan. A D gene is named only where the DNA matches it firmly. Not every row has a clone size; where given, it reads once, few, many or a size class.

D gene	clone size	V gene	J gene	CDR3 protein	CDR3 DNA
NA	NA	TRBV4-3	TRBJ2-6	CASSQDQQRSGANVLTF	TGCGCCAGCAGCCAAGATCAACAGCGCTCTGGGGCCAACGTCCTGACTTTC
TRBD2	NA	TRBV15	TRBJ2-1	CATSRELAGGSYNEQFF	TGTGCCACCAGCAGAGAACTAGCGGGGGGCTCCTACAATGAGCAGTTCTTC
NA	NA	TRBV5-4	TRBJ1-3	CASSPRGGTGNTIYF	TGTGCCAGCAGCCCCCGTGGGGGGACTGGAAACACCATATATTTT
NA	once	TRBV2	TRBJ2-1	CASRIGTASNEQFF	TGTGCCAGCAGGATTGGGACCGCCTCCAATGAGCAGTTCTTC
NA	NA	TRBV5-4	TRBJ1-2	CASSSRGRANYGYTF	TGTGCCAGCAGCTCCAGGGGTAGGGCTAACTATGGCTACACCTTC
NA	once	TRBV28	TRBJ1-5	CASRNTNQPQHF	TGTGCCAGCAGGAACACGAATCAGCCCCAGCATTTT
NA	NA	TRBV14	TRBJ2-4	CASSQNWGDIQYF	TGTGCCAGCAGCCAAAATTGGGGGGACATTCAGTACTTC
NA	NA	TRBV23-1	TRBJ2-2	CASRTENTGELFF	TGCGCCAGCAGGACAGAGAACACCGGGGAGCTGTTTTTT
TRBD2	NA	TRBV6-5	TRBJ2-1	CASSYWTSGNNEQFF	TGTGCCAGCAGTTACTGGACTAGCGGAAACAATGAGCAGTTCTTC
TRBD1	NA	TRBV7-2	TRBJ1-5	CASSLATPQFGQVINQPQHF	TGTGCCAGCAGCTTAGCGACCCCGCAATTTGGACAGGTGATAAATCAGCCCCAGCATTTT
NA	NA	TRBV25-1	TRBJ2-2	CASSEWTAGTGELFF	TGTGCCAGCAGTGAATGGACAGCCGGGACCGGGGAGCTGTTTTTT
TRBD2	NA	TRBV9	TRBJ2-1	CASSVLTSGGLNEQFF	TGTGCCAGCAGCGTACTTACTAGCGGGGGGCTCAATGAGCAGTTCTTC
NA	few	TRBV6-6	TRBJ1-4	CASSLFQGSEKLFF	TGTGCCAGCAGTCTCTTCCAGGGGAGTGAAAAACTGTTTTTT
NA	NA	TRBV4-3	TRBJ1-2	CASSQDWRSYGYTF	TGCGCCAGCAGCCAAGATTGGCGGAGCTATGGCTACACCTTC
TRBD1	NA	TRBV11-3	TRBJ2-1	CASSLYSGGHEQFF	TGTGCCAGCAGCTTATACTCAGGGGGCCATGAGCAGTTCTTC
NA	NA	TRBV23-1	TRBJ2-7	CASRPWGASMADEQYF	TGCGCCAGCAGACCCTGGGGGGCGTCGATGGCCGACGAGCAGTACTTC
NA	NA	TRBV4-3	TRBJ2-4	CASSRTYGGDGGAAKNIQYF	TGCGCCAGCAGCCGGACGTACGGGGGAGACGGAGGTGCGGCCAAAAACATTCAGTACTTC
NA	NA	TRBV19	TRBJ2-3	CASSIDRASSTDTQYF	TGTGCCAGTAGTATAGACAGGGCTTCTAGCACAGATACGCAGTATTTT
TRBD2	NA	TRBV7-2	TRBJ2-4	CASSLRGLAGSKNIQYF	TGTGCCAGCAGCTTGAGGGGCCTAGCGGGATCCAAAAACATTCAGTACTTC
TRBD1	NA	TRBV5-1	TRBJ2-1	CASYRDRQNEQFF	TGCGCCAGTTACCGGGACAGACAAAATGAGCAGTTCTTC
TRBD1	NA	TRBV7-2	TRBJ2-7	CASSLGPGGYEQYF	TGTGCCAGCAGCTTAGGTCCAGGGGGCTACGAGCAGTACTTC
TRBD2	NA	TRBV28	TRBJ2-3	CASISPATSGGTDTQYF	TGTGCCAGCATATCCCCCGCGACTAGCGGGGGCACAGATACGCAGTATTTT
NA	NA	TRBV28	TRBJ2-5	CASSLPGERETQYF	TGTGCCAGCAGTTTACCCGGGGAGAGGGAGACCCAGTACTTC
TRBD1	once	TRBV19	TRBJ2-7	CASSNGVPGQGYEQYF	TGTGCCAGTAGTAACGGGGTGCCGGGACAGGGCTACGAGCAGTACTTC
NA	NA	TRBV6-6	TRBJ2-3	CASSYPGEVDTQYF	TGTGCCAGCAGTTACCCCGGGGAGGTAGATACGCAGTATTTT
NA	NA	TRBV28	TRBJ2-1	CASSPAGRPTGLYNEQFF	TGTGCCAGCAGCCCAGCCGGTAGACCTACGGGGTTATACAATGAGCAGTTCTTC
NA	NA	TRBV27	TRBJ1-1	CASSLLLSNTEAFF	TGTGCCAGCAGTTTACTGTTGTCGAACACTGAAGCTTTCTTT
NA	NA	TRBV3-1/TRBV3-2	TRBJ1-3	CASSLDLGNTIYF	TGTGCCAGCAGCCTTGACTTGGGAAACACCATATATTTT
NA	NA	TRBV5-5	TRBJ2-7	CASSLEQGTTYEQYF	TGTGCCAGCAGCCTCGAACAGGGGACTACCTACGAGCAGTACTTC
NA	NA	TRBV3-1/TRBV3-2	TRBJ2-3	CASSQVFTDTQYF	TGTGCCAGCAGCCAAGTGTTCACAGATACGCAGTATTTT
NA	few	TRBV28	TRBJ2-7	CASSFRPGVREYF	TGTGCCAGCAGTTTTCGTCCGGGTGTGAGGGAGTACTTC